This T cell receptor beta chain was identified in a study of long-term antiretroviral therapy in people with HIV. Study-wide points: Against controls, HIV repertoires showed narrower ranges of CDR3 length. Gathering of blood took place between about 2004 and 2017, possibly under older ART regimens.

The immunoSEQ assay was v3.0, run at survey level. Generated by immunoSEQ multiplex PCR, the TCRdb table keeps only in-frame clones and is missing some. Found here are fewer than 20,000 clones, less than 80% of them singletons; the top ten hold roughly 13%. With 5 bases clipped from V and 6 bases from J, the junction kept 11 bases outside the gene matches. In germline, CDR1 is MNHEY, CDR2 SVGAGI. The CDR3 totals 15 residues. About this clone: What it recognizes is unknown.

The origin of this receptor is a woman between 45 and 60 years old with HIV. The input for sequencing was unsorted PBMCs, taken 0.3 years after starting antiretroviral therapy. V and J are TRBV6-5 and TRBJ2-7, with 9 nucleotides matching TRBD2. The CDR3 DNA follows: TGTGCCAGCAGTATCCAAGGGACTAGCACTTCCGAGCAGTACTTC. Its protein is CASSIQGTSTSEQYF.